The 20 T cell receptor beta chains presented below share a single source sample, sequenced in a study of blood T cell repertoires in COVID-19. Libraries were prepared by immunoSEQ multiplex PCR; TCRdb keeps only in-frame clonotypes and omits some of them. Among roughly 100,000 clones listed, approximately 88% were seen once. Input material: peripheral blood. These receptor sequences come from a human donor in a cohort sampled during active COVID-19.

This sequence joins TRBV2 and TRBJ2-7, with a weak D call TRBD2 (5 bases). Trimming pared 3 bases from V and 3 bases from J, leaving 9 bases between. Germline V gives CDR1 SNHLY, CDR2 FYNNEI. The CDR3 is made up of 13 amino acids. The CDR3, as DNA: TGTGCCAGCAGTGATCTCGGGGACTACGAGCAGTACTTC. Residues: CASSDLGDYEQYF.

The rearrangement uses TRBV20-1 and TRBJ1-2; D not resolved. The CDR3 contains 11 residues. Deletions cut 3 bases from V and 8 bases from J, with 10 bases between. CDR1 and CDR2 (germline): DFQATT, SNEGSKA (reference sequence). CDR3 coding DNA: TGCAGTGCTAGCGGGGTTGTGGGCTACACCTTC. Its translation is CSASGVVGYTF.

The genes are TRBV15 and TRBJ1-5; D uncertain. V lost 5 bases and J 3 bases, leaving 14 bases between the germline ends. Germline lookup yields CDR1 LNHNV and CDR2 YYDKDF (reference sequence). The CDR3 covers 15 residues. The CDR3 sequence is CATSLRAGSNQPQHF. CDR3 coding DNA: TGTGCCACCAGCCTCCGCGCGGGTTCCAATCAGCCCCAGCATTTT.

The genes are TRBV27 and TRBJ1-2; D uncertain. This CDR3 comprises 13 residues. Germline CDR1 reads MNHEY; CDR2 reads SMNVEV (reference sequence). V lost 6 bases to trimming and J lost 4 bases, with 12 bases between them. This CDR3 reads CASRHGRGYGYTF. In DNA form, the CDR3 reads TGTGCCAGCAGACACGGACGGGGCTATGGCTACACCTTC.

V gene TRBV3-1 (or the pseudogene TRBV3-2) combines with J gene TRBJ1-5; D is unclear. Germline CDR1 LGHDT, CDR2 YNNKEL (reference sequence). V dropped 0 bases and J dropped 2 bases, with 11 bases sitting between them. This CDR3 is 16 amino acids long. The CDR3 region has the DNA TGTGCCAGCAGCCAAGATCGGGATGGAGGCAATCAGCCCCAGCATTTT. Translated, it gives CASSQDRDGGNQPQHF.

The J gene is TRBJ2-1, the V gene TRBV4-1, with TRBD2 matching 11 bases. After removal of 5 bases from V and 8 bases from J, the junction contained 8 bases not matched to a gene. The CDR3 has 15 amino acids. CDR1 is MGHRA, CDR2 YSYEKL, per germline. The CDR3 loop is CASSFASGGRDEQFF. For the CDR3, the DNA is TGCGCCAGCAGCTTCGCTAGCGGGGGGAGGGATGAGCAGTTCTTC.

The DNA for the CDR3 is TGTGCCAGCAGCACCCTCACCGGGGACAGGGCCTACGAGCAGTACTTC. Its translation: CASSTLTGDRAYEQYF. This chain uses TRBV28 with TRBJ2-7, with 9 bases matching TRBD1. CDR1 is MDHEN and CDR2 is SYDVKM in the germline V gene. Germline trimming cut 6 bases from V and 2 bases from J; bases unmatched to any gene: 11. The CDR3 totals 16 residues.

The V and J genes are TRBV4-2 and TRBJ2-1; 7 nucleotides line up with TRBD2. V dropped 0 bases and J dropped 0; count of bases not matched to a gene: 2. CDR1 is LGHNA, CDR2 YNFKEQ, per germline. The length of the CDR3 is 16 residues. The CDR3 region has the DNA TGTGCCAGCAGCCAAGACGGGGGGAGCTCCTACAATGAGCAGTTCTTC. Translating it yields CASSQDGGSSYNEQFF.

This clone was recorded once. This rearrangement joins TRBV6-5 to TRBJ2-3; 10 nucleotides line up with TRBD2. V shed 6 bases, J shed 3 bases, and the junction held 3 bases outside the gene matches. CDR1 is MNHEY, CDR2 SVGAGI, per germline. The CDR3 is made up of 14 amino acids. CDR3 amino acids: CASSLLAGTDTQYF. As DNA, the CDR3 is TGTGCCAGCAGCTTACTAGCGGGGACAGATACGCAGTATTTT.

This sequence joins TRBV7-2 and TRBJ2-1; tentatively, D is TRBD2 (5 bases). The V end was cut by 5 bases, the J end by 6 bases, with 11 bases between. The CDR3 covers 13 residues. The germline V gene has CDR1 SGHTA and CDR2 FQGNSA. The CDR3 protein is CASSRGVTNEQFF. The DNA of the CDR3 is TGTGCCAGCAGCCGGGGTGTTACCAATGAGCAGTTCTTC.

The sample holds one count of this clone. The chain's CDR3 is CASSSRGPYTEAFF. The CDR3 nucleotides read TGTGCCAGCAGTTCAAGGGGGCCGTACACTGAAGCTTTCTTT. The J gene is TRBJ1-1, the V gene TRBV27; TRBD1 matches at 7 bases. V gave up 4 bases and J gave up 3 bases; unmatched junction bases: 5. This CDR3 has 14 residues. Germline assignment: CDR1 MNHEY and CDR2 SMNVEV (reference sequence).

This CDR3 reads CASSAGQVDSPLHF. The CDR3 DNA reads as TGTGCCAGCAGCGCGGGACAGGTAGATTCACCCCTCCACTTT. The genes are TRBV2 and TRBJ1-6, with 8 bases matching TRBD1. V was clipped by 6 bases and J by 8 bases; unmatched bases: 6. Germline values: CDR1 SNHLY, CDR2 FYNNEI. This CDR3 has 14 amino acids.

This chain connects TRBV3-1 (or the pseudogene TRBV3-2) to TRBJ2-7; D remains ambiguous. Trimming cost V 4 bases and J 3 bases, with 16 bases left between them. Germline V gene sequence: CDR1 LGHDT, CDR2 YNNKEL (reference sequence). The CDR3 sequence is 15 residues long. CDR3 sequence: CASSRLGSENYEQYF. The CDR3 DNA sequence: TGTGCCAGCAGCCGGTTAGGATCGGAGAACTACGAGCAGTACTTC.

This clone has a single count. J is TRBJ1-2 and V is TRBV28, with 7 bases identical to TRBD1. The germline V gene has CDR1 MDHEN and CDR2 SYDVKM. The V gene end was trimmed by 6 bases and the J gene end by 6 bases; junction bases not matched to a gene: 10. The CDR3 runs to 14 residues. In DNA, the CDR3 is TGTGCCAGCAGAACCCCTCAGGGGGTACATGGCTACACCTTC. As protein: CASRTPQGVHGYTF.

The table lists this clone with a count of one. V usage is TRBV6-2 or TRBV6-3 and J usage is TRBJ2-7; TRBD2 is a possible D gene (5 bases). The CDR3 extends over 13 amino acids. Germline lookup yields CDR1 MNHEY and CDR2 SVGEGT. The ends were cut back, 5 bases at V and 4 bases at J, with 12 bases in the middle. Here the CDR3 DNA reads TGTGCCAGCAGTAGATCCGGGGTTTACGAGCAGTACTTC. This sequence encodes CASSRSGVYEQYF.

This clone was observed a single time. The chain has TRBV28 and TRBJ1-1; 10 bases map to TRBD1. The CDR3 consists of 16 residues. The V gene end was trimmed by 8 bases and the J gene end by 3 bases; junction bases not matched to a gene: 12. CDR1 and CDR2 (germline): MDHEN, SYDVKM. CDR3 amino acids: CASGKIGTGAYTEAFF. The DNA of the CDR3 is TGTGCCAGCGGAAAGATTGGGACAGGGGCGTACACTGAAGCTTTCTTT.

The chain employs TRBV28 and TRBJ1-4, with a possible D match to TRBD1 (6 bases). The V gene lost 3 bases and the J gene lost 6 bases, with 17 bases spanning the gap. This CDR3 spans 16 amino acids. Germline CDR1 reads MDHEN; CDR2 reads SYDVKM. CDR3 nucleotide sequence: TGTGCCAGCAGTTTGTCCCCGGGACAATACGATGAAAAACTGTTTTTT. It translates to CASSLSPGQYDEKLFF.

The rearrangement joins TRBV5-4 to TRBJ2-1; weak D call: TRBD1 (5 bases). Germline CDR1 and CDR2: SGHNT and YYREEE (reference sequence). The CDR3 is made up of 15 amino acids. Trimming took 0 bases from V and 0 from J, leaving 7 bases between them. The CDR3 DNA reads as TGTGCCAGCAGCTTGGGGGGCAACTCCTACAATGAGCAGTTCTTC. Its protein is CASSLGGNSYNEQFF.

CDR3 region: CASGLHTHEQFF. In nucleotides, the CDR3 is TGTGCTAGTGGTTTACATACGCATGAGCAGTTCTTC. The chain links TRBV12-5 to TRBJ2-1; D unresolved. Germline V gives CDR1 LGHNT, CDR2 FRNRAP. Trimming took off 3 bases at V and 8 bases at J, with 8 bases between the two ends. There are 12 residues in the CDR3. Full variable domain (missing parts from reference TRBV12-5 and TRBJ2-1): DARVTQTPRHKVTEMGQEVTMRCQPILGHNTVFWYRQTMMQGLELLAYFRNRAPLDDSGMPKDRFSAEMPDATLATLKIQPSEPRDSAVYFCASGLHTHEQFFGPGTRLTVL.

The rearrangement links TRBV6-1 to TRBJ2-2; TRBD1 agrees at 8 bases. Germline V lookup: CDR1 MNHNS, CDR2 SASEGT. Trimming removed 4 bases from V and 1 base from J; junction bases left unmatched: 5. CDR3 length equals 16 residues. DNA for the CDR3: TGTGCCAGCAGTGTTGTTGGACAGGGGAACACCGGGGAGCTGTTTTTT. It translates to CASSVVGQGNTGELFF.